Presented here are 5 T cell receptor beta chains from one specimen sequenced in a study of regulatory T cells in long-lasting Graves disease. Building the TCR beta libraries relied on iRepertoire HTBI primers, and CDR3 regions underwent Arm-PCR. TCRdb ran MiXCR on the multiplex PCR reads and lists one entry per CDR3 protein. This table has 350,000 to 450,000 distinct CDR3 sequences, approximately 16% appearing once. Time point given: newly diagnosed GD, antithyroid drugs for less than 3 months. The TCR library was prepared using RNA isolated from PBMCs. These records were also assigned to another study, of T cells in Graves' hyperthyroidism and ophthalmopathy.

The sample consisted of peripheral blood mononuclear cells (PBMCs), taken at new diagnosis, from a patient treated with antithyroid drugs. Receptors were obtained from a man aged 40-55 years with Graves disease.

The CDR3 reads CASSPNRDYGYTF. The CDR3 DNA is TGTGCCAGCTCACCAAATAGAGACTATGGCTACACCTTC. The rearrangement joins TRBV18 to TRBJ1-2; D remains unclear. There are 13 residues in the CDR3. Germline CDR1 reads KGHSH; CDR2 reads LQKENI. V was clipped by 2 bases and J by 3 bases, with 7 bases between them.

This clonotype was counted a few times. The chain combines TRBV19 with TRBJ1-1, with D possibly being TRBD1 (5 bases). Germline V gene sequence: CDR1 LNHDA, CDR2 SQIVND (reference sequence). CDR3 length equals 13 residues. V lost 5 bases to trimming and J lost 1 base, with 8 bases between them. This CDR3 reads CASSGHRNTEAFF. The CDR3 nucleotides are TGTGCCAGTAGTGGACATAGGAACACTGAAGCTTTCTTT.

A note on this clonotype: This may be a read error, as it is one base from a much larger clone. The CDR3 is CATSETAGGDETQYF. The CDR3 DNA follows: TGTGCCACCAGTGAGACGGCGGGGGGTGATGAGACCCAGTACTTC. The rearrangement uses TRBV10-3 and TRBJ2-5; TRBD2 agrees at 8 bases. This CDR3 has 15 amino acids. The germline gives CDR1 ENHRY, CDR2 SYGVKD.

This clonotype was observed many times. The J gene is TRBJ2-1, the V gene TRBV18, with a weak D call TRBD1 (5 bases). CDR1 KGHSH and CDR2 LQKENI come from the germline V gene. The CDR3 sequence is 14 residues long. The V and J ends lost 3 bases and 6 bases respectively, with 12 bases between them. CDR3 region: CASSPGGAANEQFF. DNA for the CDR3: TGTGCCAGCTCACCGGGTGGGGCGGCCAATGAGCAGTTCTTC.

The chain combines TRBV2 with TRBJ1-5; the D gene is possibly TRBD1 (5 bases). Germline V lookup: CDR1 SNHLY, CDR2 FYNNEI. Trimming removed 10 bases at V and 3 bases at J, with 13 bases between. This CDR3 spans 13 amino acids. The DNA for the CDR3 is TGTGCCATTACCACGGACAACAATCAGCCCCAGCATTTT. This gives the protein CAITTDNNQPQHF.